These 10 T cell receptor beta chains originate from one sample sequenced in a study of CD8+CD57+ T cells in acquired aplastic anemia. CDR3 and TCR beta VDJ profiling relied on a genomic DNA template. From the reads, TCRdb called clonotypes with MiXCR, one entry per CDR3 protein. The table shows 100,000 to 120,000 distinct CDR3 sequences, with less than 65% occurring only once. The specimen was sorted CD4+, CD8+, or CD8+CD57+ T cells (not recorded which) from PBMCs. The receptors were gathered from a human donor in good health, serving as a control.

This rearrangement joins TRBV24-1 to TRBJ2-7; 7 positions match TRBD1. The germline gives CDR1 KGHDR, CDR2 SFDVKD. The CDR3 has 13 residues. Unmatched junction bases numbered 2, after V lost 4 bases and J lost 3 bases. The CDR3 sequence: CATSERDSYEQYF. In DNA, the CDR3 is TGTGCCACCAGTGAACGGGACAGCTACGAGCAGTACTTC.

CDR3 DNA: TGTGCCATCAGTGCCGAGATGGGAGATACGCAGTATTTT. Its protein is CAISAEMGDTQYF. The rearrangement links TRBV10-3 to TRBJ2-3, with no clear D. This CDR3 is 13 amino acids long. Per the germline V gene, CDR1 is ENHRY and CDR2 is SYGVKD. With 4 bases removed from V and 5 bases from J, the gap between germline ends came to 10 bases.

The chain is built from TRBV15 and TRBJ1-1; unclear D gene. CDR1 is LNHNV and CDR2 is YYDKDF in the germline V gene (reference sequence). Trimming pared 8 bases from V and 4 bases from J, leaving 11 bases between. This CDR3 is 12 amino acids long. Here the CDR3 DNA reads TGTGCCACCTCGCTCAGGCTCACTGAAGCTTTCTTT. It yields the protein CATSLRLTEAFF. Variable domain in full (rest from reference TRBV15 and TRBJ1-1): DAMVIQNPRYQVTQFGKPVTLSCSQTLNHNVMYWYQQKSSQAPKLLFHYYDKDFNNEADTPDNFQSRRPNTSFCFLDIRSPGLGDTAMYLCATSLRLTEAFFGQGTRLTVV.

This clonotype was observed many times. The chain couples TRBV12-3 or TRBV12-4 to TRBJ1-1; D not resolved. The CDR3 totals 13 residues. V was shortened by 3 bases and J by 0 bases, with 5 bases between the two germline ends. Here the CDR3 reads CASSFSMNTEAFF. DNA of the CDR3: TGTGCCAGCAGTTTCAGTATGAACACTGAAGCTTTCTTT.

The chain combines TRBV3-1 with TRBJ2-3, with 9 bases matching TRBD2. The germline gives CDR1 LGHDT, CDR2 YNNKEL (reference sequence). J gave up 5 bases and V 4 bases, and 13 bases lay outside the gene matches. This CDR3 has 17 residues. The CDR3 is CASSREWWRGGGDTQYF. CDR3 bases: TGTGCCAGCAGCCGAGAGTGGTGGCGGGGGGGCGGAGATACGCAGTATTTT.

This clonotype was detected once. The J gene is TRBJ2-7, the V gene TRBV19, with TRBD1 matching over 8 bases. The length of the CDR3 is 13 residues. Germline V gene data show CDR1 as LNHDA and CDR2 as SQIVND (reference sequence). V trimming: 2 bases; J trimming: 5 bases; junction bases outside the gene matches: 2. This chain's CDR3 is CASSIKQGDEQYV. The CDR3 DNA follows: TGTGCCAGTAGTATAAAACAGGGGGACGAGCAGTACGTC.

In its sample, this clonotype was seen many times. The V gene is TRBV4-1, the J gene TRBJ1-2; no firm D call. V shed 0 bases and J shed 8 bases, with 19 bases lying between them. This CDR3 is 16 amino acids long. Germline V gene lookup returns CDR1 MGHRA and CDR2 YSYEKL. CDR3 sequence reads: CASSQDLISLGEGYTF. The DNA for the CDR3 is TGCGCCAGCAGCCAAGATCTAATTAGCCTAGGAGAGGGCTACACCTTC.

This clonotype has a count of ten or more. The rearrangement joins TRBV5-1 to TRBJ1-2; possible D gene TRBD1, 5 bases. Germline assignment: CDR1 SGHRS and CDR2 YFSETQ. The CDR3 totals 13 residues. V lost 4 bases to trimming and J lost 2 bases, with 9 bases between them. The CDR3 DNA sequence: TGCGCCAGCAGCCCCCGGGACAACTATGGCTACACCTTC. It codes for CASSPRDNYGYTF.

This clonotype appeared many times. CDR3 nucleotide sequence: TGTGCCAGCAGCCAAGGTACAGAGGGTGAAGAGACCCAGTACTTC. Protein product: CASSQGTEGEETQYF. The genes are TRBV3-1 and TRBJ2-5; D is perhaps TRBD2 (5 bases). The CDR3 has 15 residues. CDR1 and CDR2 from the germline V gene are LGHDT and YNNKEL (reference sequence). Trimming pared 1 base from V and 3 bases from J, leaving 12 bases between.

This clonotype was observed once. Sequence at one end of the junction differs from germline and may be a read error. This chain connects TRBV7-9 to TRBJ1-2; D remains ambiguous. Germline V CDR1 and CDR2: SEHNR, FQNEAQ (reference sequence). The length of the CDR3 is 15 residues. The CDR3 region is CASSLINEGGYGYTF. CDR3 coding DNA: TGTGCCAGCAGCTTAATTAATGAGGGCGGATATGGTTACACCTTC. Combining the CDR3 with reference TRBV7-9 and TRBJ1-2 gives the whole variable domain DTGVSQNPRHKITKRGQNVTFRCDPISEHNRLYWYRQTLGQGPEFLTYFQNEAQLEKSRLLSDRFSAERPKGSFSTLEIQRTEQGDSAMYLCASSLINEGGYGYTFGSGTRLTVV.